This TCR beta chain came from a study of T cell changes during pregnancy in multiple sclerosis. Only in-frame clones appear in the TCRdb table, and some are missing; sequencing was by immunoSEQ multiplex PCR. Among tens of thousands of clones listed, about nine tenths were seen once. This CDR3 contains 14 residues. V was trimmed by 6 bases and J by 5 bases, leaving 14 bases between them. Looked up from germline, CDR1 is SGHRS and CDR2 is YFSETQ. The clonotype was recovered from a female donor with multiple sclerosis, enrolled in a pregnancy study. The sequenced sample was peripheral blood, obtained after pregnancy. This chain connects TRBV5-1 to TRBJ2-2, with a possible D match to TRBD2 (6 bases). The CDR3 spells CASKEVGGTGELFF. The CDR3 nucleotides are TGCGCCAGCAAGGAGGTCGGGGGAACCGGGGAGCTGTTTTTT.